The 22 T cell receptor beta chains reported below all come from one sample, sequenced in a study of cytomegalovirus exposure and HLA in healthy donors (dated 2017 in TCRdb). The library was obtained by the immunoSEQ multiplex PCR assay. For the multiplex PCR, a mixture combining 60 forward primers for TCR Vbeta segments and 13 reverse primers for TCR Jbeta segments was used. The clones in this table, taken by TCRdb from immuneACCESS, are in-frame only. Not every clone is retained; where verified, under half of the shortfall comes from an unresolved V gene, and the cause of the rest is unknown. This sample has approximately 89,000 clones in its table, and more than 70% of those were observed once. The ten top clones hold roughly 3.7% of the sample. Sequenced input: PBMCs. These receptors all come from a man aged 30 to 45 in good health and CMV-seronegative.

The rearrangement joins TRBV30 to TRBJ1-2; possibly TRBD1 for D (5 bases). The V end was cut by 2 bases, the J end by 6 bases, with 13 bases between. Germline V gene data show CDR1 as GTSNPN and CDR2 as SVGIG (reference sequence). The CDR3 covers 13 residues. CDR3: CAWSPHLRDGYTF. CDR3 in DNA: TGTGCCTGGAGTCCCCACCTCAGGGATGGCTACACCTTC. The entire variable domain, with the rest obtained from reference TRBV30 and TRBJ1-2, is as follows: SQTIHQWPATLVQPVGSPLSLECTVEGTSNPNLYWYRQAAGRGLQLLFYSVGIGQISSEVPQNLSASRPQDRQFILSSKKLLLSDSGFYLCAWSPHLRDGYTFGSGTRLTVV.

J is TRBJ2-5 and V is TRBV5-1, with 9 bases matching TRBD1. The CDR3 loop spans 16 amino acids. V was clipped by 0 bases and J by 1 base; unmatched bases: 4. Germline assignment: CDR1 SGHRS and CDR2 YFSETQ. This CDR3 reads CASSLEGQGGQETQYF. CDR3 coding DNA: TGCGCCAGCAGCTTGGAGGGACAGGGCGGCCAAGAGACCCAGTACTTC.

V gene TRBV4-3 combines with J gene TRBJ2-3; 13 nucleotides match TRBD2. Germline V gene data show CDR1 as LGHNA and CDR2 as YSLEER. V was clipped by 4 bases and J by 6 bases; unmatched bases: 7. CDR3 length equals 16 residues. This chain's CDR3 is CASSRRTSGGRDTQYF. The CDR3 DNA sequence: TGCGCCAGCAGCCGACGGACTAGCGGGGGTAGGGATACGCAGTATTTT.

J is TRBJ2-7 and V is TRBV5-1; the D is unclear. V lost 0 bases and J lost 6, with 4 bases in between. Germline CDR1 reads SGHRS; CDR2 reads YFSETQ. This CDR3 is 11 amino acids long. CDR3 loop: CASSLDSEQYF. CDR3 DNA sequence: TGCGCCAGCAGCTTGGACAGCGAGCAGTACTTC. Complete variable domain (other parts from reference TRBV5-1 and TRBJ2-7): KAGVTQTPRYLIKTRGQQVTLSCSPISGHRSVSWYQQTPGQGLQFLFEYFSETQRNKGNFPGRFSGRQFSNSRSEMNVSTLELGDSALYLCASSLDSEQYFGPGTRLTVT.

This clone showed up just a few times. The CDR3 DNA reads TGCGCCAGCAGTGTTTCAGGGCCCTACGAGCAGTACTTC. This gives the protein CASSVSGPYEQYF. This chain connects TRBV10-2 to TRBJ2-7; the D gene is possibly TRBD1 (5 bases). Germline V gives CDR1 WSHSY, CDR2 SAAADI. The germline V and J ends were trimmed by 4 bases and 2 bases, with 9 bases remaining between them. The CDR3 consists of 13 residues.

The chain uses TRBV10-3 and TRBJ2-7; the match to TRBD2 covers 8 bases. The germline V gene has CDR1 ENHRY and CDR2 SYGVKD. This CDR3 is 16 amino acids long. Trimming removed 0 bases from V and 5 bases from J; junction bases left unmatched: 9. This chain's CDR3 is CAISESTAGGNHEQYF. For the CDR3, the DNA is TGTGCCATCAGTGAGTCGACGGCGGGGGGTAATCACGAGCAGTACTTC.

The V call is TRBV30, the J call TRBJ2-7, with TRBD1 matching 9 bases. CDR1 is GTSNPN, CDR2 SVGIG, per germline (reference sequence). V dropped 5 bases and J dropped 3; count of bases not matched to a gene: 2. The CDR3 totals 12 residues. This chain's CDR3 is CAWAGQGYEQYF. CDR3 sequence (DNA): TGTGCCTGGGCGGGACAGGGCTACGAGCAGTACTTC.

The V and J genes are TRBV4-1 and TRBJ1-5; a possible D gene is TRBD1 (5 bases). V was trimmed by 0 bases and J by 0 bases, leaving 6 bases between them. CDR1 and CDR2 from the germline V gene are MGHRA and YSYEKL. The CDR3 sequence is 15 residues long. CDR3 residues: CASSQEGDSNQPQHF. CDR3 DNA: TGCGCCAGCAGCCAAGAAGGGGATAGCAATCAGCCCCAGCATTTT.

This clone was found once. The chain recombines TRBV28 with TRBJ1-1, with TRBD1 matching 7 bases. The germline V gene has CDR1 MDHEN and CDR2 SYDVKM. Trimming cost V 5 bases and J 2 bases; bases outside gene matches: 5. The CDR3 is 14 amino acids. The CDR3 nucleotides read TGTGCCAGCAGTACGGGACAGCGAAACACTGAAGCTTTCTTT. Translated: CASSTGQRNTEAFF.

The rearrangement links TRBV7-9 to TRBJ2-7, with a possible D match to TRBD2 (6 bases). CDR1 and CDR2 from the germline V gene are SEHNR and FQNEAQ (reference sequence). The CDR3 contains 14 residues. Trimming pared 4 bases from V and 5 bases from J, leaving 15 bases between. CDR3 DNA: TGTGCCAGCAGCTCAGGACGGACGGGGGACGAGCAGTACTTC. Amino acids: CASSSGRTGDEQYF.

The CDR3 nucleotides read TGCAGCCCCTGGACAGGGGCAGATACGCAGTATTTT. It is translated as CSPWTGADTQYF. V usage is TRBV29-1 and J usage is TRBJ2-3, with 9 positions matching TRBD1. CDR1 and CDR2 from the germline V gene are SQVTM and ANQGSEA. The CDR3 covers 12 residues. V lost 8 bases to trimming and J lost 4 bases; unmatched junction nucleotides: 4.

The chain recombines TRBV4-3 with TRBJ1-1, with unresolved D. V was trimmed by 2 bases and J by 5 bases, leaving 15 bases between them. Germline loops: CDR1 LGHNA, CDR2 YSLEER. The CDR3 contains 15 residues. CDR3 amino acids: CASSQTDSKMTEAFF. In DNA form, the CDR3 reads TGCGCCAGCAGCCAAACCGATTCTAAGATGACTGAAGCTTTCTTT.

The chain carries TRBV6-1 and TRBJ2-1, with 8 bases aligning to TRBD2. The CDR3 runs to 15 residues. J was trimmed by 7 bases and V by 2 bases; bases with no gene match: 7. From germline, CDR1 is MNHNS and CDR2 SASEGT. The CDR3 sequence is CASSEMGSGGNEQFF. CDR3 DNA sequence: TGTGCCAGCAGTGAAATGGGGTCGGGAGGGAATGAGCAGTTCTTC.

A few counts support this clone. V usage is TRBV7-2 and J usage is TRBJ1-2; possible D gene TRBD1, 6 bases. The ends were cut back, 6 bases at V and 2 bases at J, with 19 bases in the middle. CDR1 is SGHTA, CDR2 FQGNSA, per germline. The CDR3 consists of 16 residues. The CDR3 is CASSRNSATGNYGYTF. The CDR3 bases are TGTGCCAGCAGTCGTAACAGCGCCACAGGGAACTATGGCTACACCTTC.

The V gene is TRBV4-3, the J gene TRBJ2-7; 8 bases match TRBD2. The V and J ends lost 1 base and 2 bases, in that order; junction bases with no gene match: 4. This CDR3 is built from 15 residues. The germline V gene has CDR1 LGHNA and CDR2 YSLEER. The chain's CDR3 is CASSQGRGATYEQYF. The DNA for the CDR3 is TGCGCCAGCAGCCAAGGGCGGGGGGCTACCTACGAGCAGTACTTC.

The chain joins TRBV4-3 to TRBJ2-3, with TRBD2 matching 12 bases. This CDR3 is 18 amino acids long. CDR1 LGHNA and CDR2 YSLEER come from the germline V gene. V lost 4 bases, J lost 2 bases, and 10 bases stayed unmatched. The CDR3 DNA follows: TGCGCCAGCAGCCGGGCTCTAGCGGGGGGGCCTAACACAGATACGCAGTATTTT. This encodes CASSRALAGGPNTDTQYF.

Only one count was recorded for this clone. CDR3 loop: CASSQGGSPLYEQYF. The DNA of the CDR3 is TGTGCCAGCAGCCAAGGGGGCAGTCCGCTCTACGAGCAGTACTTC. This sequence joins TRBV7-9 and TRBJ2-7; 7 bases are a match to TRBD1. CDR3 length equals 15 residues. The germline V gene has CDR1 SEHNR and CDR2 FQNEAQ (reference sequence). J was trimmed by 3 bases and V by 5 bases; bases with no gene match: 10.

In this sample, this clone turned up a few times. The genes are TRBV6-6 and TRBJ2-7, with 10 bases fitting TRBD2. Trimming took 2 bases from V and 6 from J; bases not matched to a gene: 7. From germline, CDR1 is MNHNY and CDR2 SVGAGI (reference sequence). The CDR3 is 15 residues long. The CDR3 protein is CASSYPQRGGSEQYF. CDR3 sequence (DNA): TGTGCCAGCAGTTACCCCCAGCGGGGGGGCTCCGAGCAGTACTTC.

This chain joins TRBV28 and TRBJ1-4; D is unresolved. V was pared by 7 bases and J by 4 bases, with 16 bases between. Germline V lookup: CDR1 MDHEN, CDR2 SYDVKM. The CDR3 extends over 15 amino acids. The chain's CDR3 is CASTIDIFGNEKLFF. DNA for the CDR3: TGTGCCAGCACTATCGACATTTTCGGTAATGAAAAACTGTTTTTT.

The J gene is TRBJ2-1, the V gene TRBV28; tentative D call: TRBD2 (5 bases). V was cut by 5 bases and J by 3 bases, with 14 bases left in between. The CDR3 has 15 amino acids. The germline V gene has CDR1 MDHEN and CDR2 SYDVKM. CDR3 residues: CASSLLELRYNEQFF. The CDR3 DNA sequence: TGTGCCAGCAGTCTACTAGAACTGCGCTACAATGAGCAGTTCTTC.

This clone was seen once. This rearrangement joins TRBV6-5 to TRBJ1-6; 11 nucleotides line up with TRBD1. Germline V gene data show CDR1 as MNHEY and CDR2 as SVGAGI. The CDR3 spans 15 residues. The junction had 4 bases not matched to a gene; V was cut back by 5 bases and J by 7 bases. The CDR3: CASSAGTGGNSPLHF. The CDR3 bases are TGTGCCAGCAGTGCCGGGACAGGGGGAAATTCACCCCTCCACTTT.

J is TRBJ2-3 and V is TRBV6-5; D possibly corresponds to TRBD2 (6 bases). The V gene lost 0 bases and the J gene lost 0 bases, with 10 bases spanning the gap. CDR3 length equals 16 residues. CDR1 and CDR2 (germline): MNHEY, SVGAGI. The CDR3 sequence is CASSYSLAWSTDTQYF. The CDR3 region has the DNA TGTGCCAGCAGTTACTCACTAGCCTGGAGCACAGATACGCAGTATTTT.